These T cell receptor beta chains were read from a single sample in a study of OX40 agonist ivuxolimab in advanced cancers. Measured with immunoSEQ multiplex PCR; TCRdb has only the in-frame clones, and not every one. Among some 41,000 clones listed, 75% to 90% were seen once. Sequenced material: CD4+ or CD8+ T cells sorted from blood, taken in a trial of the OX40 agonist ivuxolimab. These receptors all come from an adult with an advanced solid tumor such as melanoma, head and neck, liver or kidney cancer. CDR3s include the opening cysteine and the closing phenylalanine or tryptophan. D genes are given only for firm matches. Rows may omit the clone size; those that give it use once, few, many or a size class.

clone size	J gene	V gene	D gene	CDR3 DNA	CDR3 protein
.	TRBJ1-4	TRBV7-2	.	TGTGCCAGCAGCTTAAGAGGGGGTTCTGAAAAACTGTTTTTT	CASSLRGGSEKLFF
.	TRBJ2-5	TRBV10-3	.	TGTGCCATCAGCCAGGACAGTCAACAAGAGACCCAGTACTTC	CAISQDSQQETQYF
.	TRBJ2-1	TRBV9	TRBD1	TGTGCCAGCAGCCGGGACAGCAGCTCCTACAATGAGCAGTTCTTC	CASSRDSSSYNEQFF
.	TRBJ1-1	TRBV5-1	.	TGCGCCAGCAGGTATTCAGGGCAGAACACTGAAGCTTTCTTT	CASRYSGQNTEAFF
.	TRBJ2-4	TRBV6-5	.	TGTGCCAGCAGTTACTCTTGGAACCTGGCCAAAAACATTCAGTACTTC	CASSYSWNLAKNIQYF
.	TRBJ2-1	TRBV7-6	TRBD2	TGTGCCAGCGGTAGTGGGGGGGTTTACAATGAGCAGTTCTTC	CASGSGGVYNEQFF
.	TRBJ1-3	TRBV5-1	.	TGCGCCAGCAGCACTGACGGGTCGACCATATATTTT	CASSTDGSTIYF
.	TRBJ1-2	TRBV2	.	TGTGCCAGCACTATACTGACACCGAGCTATGGCTACACCTTC	CASTILTPSYGYTF
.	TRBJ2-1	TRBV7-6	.	TGTGCCAGCAGCTTGAGGGCCGCCCGGGGGGCGGGGATGAGCTACAATGAGCAGTTCTTC	CASSLRAARGAGMSYNEQFF
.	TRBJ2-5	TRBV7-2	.	TGTGCCAGCAGCTTGTCCTTGGGGGAGACCCAGTACTTC	CASSLSLGETQYF
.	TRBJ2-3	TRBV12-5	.	TGTGCTAGTGGTTTGGTACTCGCAGATACGCAGTATTTT	CASGLVLADTQYF
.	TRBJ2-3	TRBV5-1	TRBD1	TGCGCCAGCAGCACGGGACAGGGGACAGATACGCAGTATTTT	CASSTGQGTDTQYF
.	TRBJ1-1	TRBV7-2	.	TGTGCCAGCAACGTAGGGCCTACGGACACTGAAGCTTTCTTT	CASNVGPTDTEAFF
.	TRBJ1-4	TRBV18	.	TGTGCCAGCTCACCTCTAGGTCCTCATAATGAAAAACTGTTTTTT	CASSPLGPHNEKLFF
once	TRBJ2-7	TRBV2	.	TGTGCCACCAAAAACCCGGGAACGTACGAGCAGTACTTC	CATKNPGTYEQYF
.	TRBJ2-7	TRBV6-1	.	TGTGCCAGCAGTGCGCAGGGGAGCTCCTACGAGCAGTACTTC	CASSAQGSSYEQYF
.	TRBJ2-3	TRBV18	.	TGTGCCAGCTCACCACCGGATCGGGGTTTAATAGATACGCAGTATTTT	CASSPPDRGLIDTQYF
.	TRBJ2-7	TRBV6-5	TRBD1	TGTGCCAGCAAAGGGACAGGGGGGACCTACGAGCAGTACTTC	CASKGTGGTYEQYF
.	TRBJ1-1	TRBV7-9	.	TGTGCCAGCAGAGAAATGGGCACTGAAGCTTTCTTT	CASREMGTEAFF
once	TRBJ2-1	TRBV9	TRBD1	TGTGCCAGCAGTTTCGACGCCGGGACAGCCTACAATGAGCAGTTCTTC	CASSFDAGTAYNEQFF
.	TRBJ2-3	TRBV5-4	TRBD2	TGTGCCAGCAGCTCAAAAGGACTAGTGGGGGTAGGAGATACGCAGTATTTT	CASSSKGLVGVGDTQYF
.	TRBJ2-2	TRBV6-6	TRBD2	TGTGCCAGCAGCCCCGGGAGGGAGAACACCGGGGAGCTGTTTTTT	CASSPGRENTGELFF
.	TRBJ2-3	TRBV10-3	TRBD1	TGTGCCATCAGTCGGTCACCGGGACAGAGCACAGATACGCAGTATTTT	CAISRSPGQSTDTQYF
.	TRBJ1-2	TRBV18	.	TGTGCCAGCTCACCACCCAGCCAGTATGGCTACACCTTC	CASSPPSQYGYTF
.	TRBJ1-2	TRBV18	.	TGTGCCAGCTCGTACGTCACGGTAGGGGAAGCTGGCGGCTACACCTTC	CASSYVTVGEAGGYTF
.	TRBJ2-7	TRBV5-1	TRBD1	TGCGCCAGCAGCCCAGACAGGGGCCTGACCTACGAGCAGTACTTC	CASSPDRGLTYEQYF
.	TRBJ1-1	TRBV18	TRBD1	TGTGCCAGCTCACCGTCGGCAGGGGGGTTGCCAATGAACACTGAAGCTTTCTTT	CASSPSAGGLPMNTEAFF
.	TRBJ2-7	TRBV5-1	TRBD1	TGCGCCAGCACCGTGACAGGGAATTACTACGAGCAGTACTTC	CASTVTGNYYEQYF
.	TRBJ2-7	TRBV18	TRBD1	TGTGCCAGCTCACCTTGGACAGGGGTTGAGCAGTACTTC	CASSPWTGVEQYF